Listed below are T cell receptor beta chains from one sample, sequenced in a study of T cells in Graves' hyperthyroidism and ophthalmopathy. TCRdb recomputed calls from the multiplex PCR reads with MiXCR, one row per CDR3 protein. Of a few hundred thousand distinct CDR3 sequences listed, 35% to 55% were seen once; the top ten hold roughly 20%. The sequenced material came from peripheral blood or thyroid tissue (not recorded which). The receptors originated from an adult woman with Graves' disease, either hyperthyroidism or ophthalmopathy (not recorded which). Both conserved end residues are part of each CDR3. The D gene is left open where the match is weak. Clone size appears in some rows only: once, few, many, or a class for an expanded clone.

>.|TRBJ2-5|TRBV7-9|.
TGTGCCAGCAGCTTTGAGGGCGGTGGGACCCAGTACTTC
CASSFEGGGTQYF
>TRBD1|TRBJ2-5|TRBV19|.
TGTGCCAGTGCATCTACAGGGGGTGCGTTGAAGACCCAGTACTTC
CASASTGGALKTQYF
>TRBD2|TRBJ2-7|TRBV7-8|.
TGTGCCAGCAGCCGATCGGGGGCCGGGAGGGGTCGGTCCTACGAGCAGTACTTC
CASSRSGAGRGRSYEQYF
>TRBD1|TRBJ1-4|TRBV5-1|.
TGCGCCAGCAGCTCGACGACAGGGCGTGAAAAACTGTTTTTT
CASSSTTGREKLFF
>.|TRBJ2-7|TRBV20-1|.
TGCAGTGCTAGAATGGGGAAGGTTGGGCCCTACGAGCAGTACTTC
CSARMGKVGPYEQYF
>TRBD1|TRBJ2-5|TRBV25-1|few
TGTGCCATCAGTGACAGGGCGATGGGCGGGGAGACCCAGTACTTC
CAISDRAMGGETQYF
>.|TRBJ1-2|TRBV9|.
TGTGCCAGCAGCACCAGCACTGGCAGCTATGGCTACACCTTC
CASSTSTGSYGYTF
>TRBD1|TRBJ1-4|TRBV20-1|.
TGCAGTGCTAGATCTCCGGGACAGGGGCTTGGTGAAAAACTGTTTTTT
CSARSPGQGLGEKLFF
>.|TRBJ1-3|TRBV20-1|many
TGCAGTGCTAGACGACGGAGCTCTGGAAACACCATATATTTT
CSARRRSSGNTIYF
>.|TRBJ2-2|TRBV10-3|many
TGTGCCATCAGTGAGTCGATGGTCGGGGAGCTGTTTTTT
CAISESMVGELFF
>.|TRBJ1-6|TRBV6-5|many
TGTGCCAGCAGCCCAAGGAGGGAGTCACCCCTCCACTTT
CASSPRRESPLHF
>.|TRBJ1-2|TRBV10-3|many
TGTGCCATCAGAGGGGGGACAACTAACTATGGCTACACCTTC
CAIRGGTTNYGYTF
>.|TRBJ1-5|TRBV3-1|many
TGTGCCAGCAGCCAAGTTCCGACACCAAATCAGCCCCAGCATTTT
CASSQVPTPNQPQHF
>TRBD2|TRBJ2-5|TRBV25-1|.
TGTGCCAGCACATATCATCACCGACTAGCGGATAAAGAGACCCAGTACTTC
CASTYHHRLADKETQYF
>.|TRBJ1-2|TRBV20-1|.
TGCAGTGCTAGGGGTGGAGTAGAGGAGGGCTACACCTTC
CSARGGVEEGYTF
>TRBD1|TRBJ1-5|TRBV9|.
TGTGCCAGCAGCTTCACAGGGGTGCAGCCCCAGCATTTT
CASSFTGVQPQHF
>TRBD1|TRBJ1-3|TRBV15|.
TGTGCCACCAGCAGTACCTTGACAGGGGGTGGAAACACCATATATTTT
CATSSTLTGGGNTIYF
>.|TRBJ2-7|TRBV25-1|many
TGTGCCAGCAGAAGGACAGCCTCCTACGAGCAGTACTTC
CASRRTASYEQYF
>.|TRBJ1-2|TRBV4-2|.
TGTGCCAGCAGCTTCGGGCCCAACGACCGTGGCTACACCTTC
CASSFGPNDRGYTF
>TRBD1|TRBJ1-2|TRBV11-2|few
TGTGCCAGCAGCTTAGAGACAGGGGGCTACGACTACACCTTC
CASSLETGGYDYTF
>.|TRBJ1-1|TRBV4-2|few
TGTGCCAGCAGCCAAGGTCGCAGCGCCATGAACACTGAAGCTTTCTTT
CASSQGRSAMNTEAFF
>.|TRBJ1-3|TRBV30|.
TGTGCCTGGAGTGAGGGGTTTGCTGGAAACACCATATATTTT
CAWSEGFAGNTIYF
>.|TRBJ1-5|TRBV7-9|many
TGTGCCAGCAGCTTATCAACGGACCCCCAGCATTTT
CASSLSTDPQHF
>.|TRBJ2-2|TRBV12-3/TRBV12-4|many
TGTGCCAGCAGTTTTAGACAGGAACACACCGGGGAGCTGTTTTTT
CASSFRQEHTGELFF
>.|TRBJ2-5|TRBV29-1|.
TGCAGCTCCTCGTGGGGTCAAGAGACCCAGTACTTC
CSSSWGQETQYF
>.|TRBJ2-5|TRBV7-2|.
TGTGCCAGCAGACCCCCAGAGGGCCAAGAGACCCAGTACTTC
CASRPPEGQETQYF
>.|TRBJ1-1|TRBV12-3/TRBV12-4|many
TGTGCCAGCAGTCGGGCTAGGGTCACTGAAGCTTTCTTT
CASSRARVTEAFF
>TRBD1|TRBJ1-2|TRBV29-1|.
TGCAGCGTCAAGACAGGGTGGGACTATGGCTATGGCTACACCTTC
CSVKTGWDYGYGYTF
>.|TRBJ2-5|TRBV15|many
TGTGCCACCAGCCCCCGGAGGGAAGAGACCCAGTACTTC
CATSPRREETQYF
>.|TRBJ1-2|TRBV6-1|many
TGTGCCAGCAGAGGGTCTAGCTACACCTTC
CASRGSSYTF
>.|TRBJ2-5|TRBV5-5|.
TGTGCCAGCAGCGCTAGAGGGATGGAGACCCAGTACTTC
CASSARGMETQYF
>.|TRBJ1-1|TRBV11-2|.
TGTGCCAGCAGCTTAGGCAGGGGTGCCGAAGCTTTCTTT
CASSLGRGAEAFF
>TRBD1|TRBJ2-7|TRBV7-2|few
TGTGCCAGCAGATCGGACAGGGGACGGGAGTACGAGCAGTACTTC
CASRSDRGREYEQYF
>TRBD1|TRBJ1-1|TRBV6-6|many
TGTGCCAGCAGGTCAGGGACAGCGCGCCACACTGAAGCTTTCTTT
CASRSGTARHTEAFF
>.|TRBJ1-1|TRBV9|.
TGTGCCAGCAGCGTAGGTAGATACACTGAAGCTTTCTTT
CASSVGRYTEAFF
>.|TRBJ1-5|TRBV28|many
TGTGCCAGCAGTTCAGCGGGGACTGGGCCCCAGCATTTT
CASSSAGTGPQHF
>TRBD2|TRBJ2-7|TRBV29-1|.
TGCAGGCCGGGGGGGGCACCCTACGAGCAGTACTTC
CRPGGAPYEQYF
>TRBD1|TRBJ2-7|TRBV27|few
TGTGCCAGCAGTACCAACCCTTGGACAGGGGGCTCCTACGAGCAGTACTTC
CASSTNPWTGGSYEQYF
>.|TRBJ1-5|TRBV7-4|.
TGTGCCAGCAGCTTAGCGTTTGGGGGGAATCAGCCCCAGCATTTT
CASSLAFGGNQPQHF
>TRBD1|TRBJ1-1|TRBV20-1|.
TGCAGTGTAAGGAGGGGGCACGCGAACACTGAAGCTTTCTTT
CSVRRGHANTEAFF
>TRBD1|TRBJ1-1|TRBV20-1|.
TGCAGTGCTGACCGGGGACAGGGGAACACTGAAGCTTTCTTT
CSADRGQGNTEAFF
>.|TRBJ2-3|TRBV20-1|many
TGCAGTGCTAGCCTTAGCGGACTCACGGATACGCAGTATTTT
CSASLSGLTDTQYF
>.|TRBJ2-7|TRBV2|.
TGTGCCAGCAGCCAAGACGGACCTAGCTACGAGCAGTACTTC
CASSQDGPSYEQYF
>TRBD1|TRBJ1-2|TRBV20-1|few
TGCAGTGCTAGGACCGACAGGGACTATGGCTACACCTTC
CSARTDRDYGYTF
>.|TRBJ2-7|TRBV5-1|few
TGCGCCAGCAGCGACGGAAACTACGAGCAGTACTTC
CASSDGNYEQYF
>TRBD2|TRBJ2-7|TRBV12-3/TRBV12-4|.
TGTGCCAGCAGCCCCGGACTAGCGGGCTACGAGCACTACTTC
CASSPGLAGYEHYF
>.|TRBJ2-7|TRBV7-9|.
TGTGCCAGCAGCTCCACCCGTGGCGAGCAGTACTTC
CASSSTRGEQYF
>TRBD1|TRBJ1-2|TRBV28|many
TGTGCCAGCAGGAACAGGGGCGGGAGTAACTATGGCTACACCTTC
CASRNRGGSNYGYTF
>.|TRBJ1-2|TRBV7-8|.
TGTGCCAGCAGGGACGGATCCGACACCTTC
CASRDGSDTF
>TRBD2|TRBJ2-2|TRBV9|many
TGTGCCAGCAGCTGGAGTAGCGGGAGACCCGGGGAGCTGTTTTTT
CASSWSSGRPGELFF
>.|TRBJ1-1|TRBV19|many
TGTGCCAGTAGTAGTTACGGGAACACTGAAGCTTTCTTT
CASSSYGNTEAFF
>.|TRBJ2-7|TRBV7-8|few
TGTGCCAGCAGCATGGGGGGAGGCTACGAGCAGTACTTC
CASSMGGGYEQYF
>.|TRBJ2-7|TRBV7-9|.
TGTGCCAGCAGCGCAGACCCTACGTACGAGCAGTACTTC
CASSADPTYEQYF
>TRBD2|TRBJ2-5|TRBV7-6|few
TGTGCTAGTGCTACTAGCGGGGGTAAAGAGACCCAGTACTTC
CASATSGGKETQYF
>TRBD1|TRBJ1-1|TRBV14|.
TGTGCCAGCGGCCCGGGACAGGGGGTGAACACTGAAGCTTTCTTT
CASGPGQGVNTEAFF
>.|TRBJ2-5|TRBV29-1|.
TGCAGCCAAGAGACCCAGTACTTC
CSQETQYF
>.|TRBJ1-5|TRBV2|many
TGTGCCAGCAGTGAACAGGGAGATAGCAATCAGCCCCAGCATTTT
CASSEQGDSNQPQHF
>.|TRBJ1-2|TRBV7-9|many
TGTGCCAGCAGCTTAGGTTCGGGCTACACCTTC
CASSLGSGYTF
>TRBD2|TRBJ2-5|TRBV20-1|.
TGCAGTGCTAGAGACCTGAGGACTAGCGGGGTTCAAGAGACCCAGTACTTC
CSARDLRTSGVQETQYF